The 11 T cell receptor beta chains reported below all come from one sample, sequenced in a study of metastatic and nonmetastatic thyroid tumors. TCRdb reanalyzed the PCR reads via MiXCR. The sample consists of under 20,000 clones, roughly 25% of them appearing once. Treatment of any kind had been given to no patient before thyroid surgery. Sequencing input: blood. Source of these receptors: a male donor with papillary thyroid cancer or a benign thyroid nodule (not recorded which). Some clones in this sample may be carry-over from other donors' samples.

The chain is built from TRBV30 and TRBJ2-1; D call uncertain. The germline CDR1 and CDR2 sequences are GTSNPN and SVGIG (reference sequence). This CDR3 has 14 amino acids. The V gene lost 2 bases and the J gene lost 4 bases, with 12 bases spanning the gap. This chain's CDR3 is CAWSKSVTYNEQFF. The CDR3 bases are TGTGCCTGGAGTAAGAGCGTCACGTACAATGAGCAGTTCTTC.

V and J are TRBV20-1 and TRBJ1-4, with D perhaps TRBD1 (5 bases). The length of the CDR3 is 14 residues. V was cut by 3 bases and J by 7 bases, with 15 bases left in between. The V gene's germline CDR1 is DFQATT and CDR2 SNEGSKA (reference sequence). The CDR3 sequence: CSASSQGTAEKLFF. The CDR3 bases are TGCAGTGCTAGCTCTCAGGGAACGGCTGAAAAACTGTTTTTT.

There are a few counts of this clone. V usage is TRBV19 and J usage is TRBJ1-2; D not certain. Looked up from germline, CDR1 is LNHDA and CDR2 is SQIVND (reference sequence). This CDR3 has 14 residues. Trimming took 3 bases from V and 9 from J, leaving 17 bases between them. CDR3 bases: TGTGCCAGTAGTATGGGTAACAGTGTATATTGCTACACCTTC. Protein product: CASSMGNSVYCYTF.

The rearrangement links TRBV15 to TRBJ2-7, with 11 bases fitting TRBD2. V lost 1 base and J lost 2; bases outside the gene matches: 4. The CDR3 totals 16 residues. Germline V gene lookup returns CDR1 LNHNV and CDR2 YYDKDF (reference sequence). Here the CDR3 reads CATSRGASGGTYEQYF. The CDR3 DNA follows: TGTGCCACCAGCAGAGGAGCTAGCGGGGGGACCTACGAGCAGTACTTC.

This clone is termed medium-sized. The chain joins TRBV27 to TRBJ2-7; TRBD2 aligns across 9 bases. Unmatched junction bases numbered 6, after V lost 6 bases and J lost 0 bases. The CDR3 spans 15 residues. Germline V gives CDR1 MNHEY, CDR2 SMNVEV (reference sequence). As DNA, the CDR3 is TGTGCCAGCAGGACTGGGACTAGCCGCTCCTACGAGCAGTACTTC. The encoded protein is CASRTGTSRSYEQYF.

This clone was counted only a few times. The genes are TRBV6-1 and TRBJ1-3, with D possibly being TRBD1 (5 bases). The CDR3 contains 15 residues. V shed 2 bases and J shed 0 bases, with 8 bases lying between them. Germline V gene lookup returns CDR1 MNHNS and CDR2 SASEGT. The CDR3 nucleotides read TGTGCCAGCAGTGAATGGGGCGGCTCTGGAAACACCATATATTTT. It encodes CASSEWGGSGNTIYF.

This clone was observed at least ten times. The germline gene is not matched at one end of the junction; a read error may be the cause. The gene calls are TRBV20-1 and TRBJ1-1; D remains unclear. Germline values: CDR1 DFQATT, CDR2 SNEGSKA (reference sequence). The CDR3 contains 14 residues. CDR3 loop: CSARERRKNTKAFF. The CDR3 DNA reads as TGCAGTGCTAGAGAGAGGCGGAAAAACACTAAAGCTTTCTTT.

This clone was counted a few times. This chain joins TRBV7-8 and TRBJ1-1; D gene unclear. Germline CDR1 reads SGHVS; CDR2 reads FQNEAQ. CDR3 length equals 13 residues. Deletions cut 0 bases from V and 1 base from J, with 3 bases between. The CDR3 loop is CASSLAPNTEAFF. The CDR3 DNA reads TGTGCCAGCAGCTTAGCGCCGAACACTGAAGCTTTCTTT.

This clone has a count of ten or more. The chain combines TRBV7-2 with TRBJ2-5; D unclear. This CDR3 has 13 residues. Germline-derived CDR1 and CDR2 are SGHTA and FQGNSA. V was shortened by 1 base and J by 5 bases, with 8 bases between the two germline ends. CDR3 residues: CASSLGETETQYF. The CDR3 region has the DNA TGTGCCAGCAGCTTAGGTGAAACGGAGACCCAGTACTTC. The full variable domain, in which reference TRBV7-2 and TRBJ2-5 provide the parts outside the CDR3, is GAGVSQSPSNKVTEKGKDVELRCDPISGHTALYWYRQSLGQGLEFLIYFQGNSAPDKSGLPSDRFSAERTGGSVSTLTIQRTQQEDSAVYLCASSLGETETQYFGPGTRLLVL.

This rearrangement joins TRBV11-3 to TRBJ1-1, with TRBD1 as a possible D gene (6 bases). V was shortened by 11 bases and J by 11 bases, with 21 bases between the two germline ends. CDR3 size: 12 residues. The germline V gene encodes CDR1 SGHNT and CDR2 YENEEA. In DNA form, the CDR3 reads TGTGCCTCCCGGGAGGGGGATGGGCCCGCTTTCTTT. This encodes CASREGDGPAFF. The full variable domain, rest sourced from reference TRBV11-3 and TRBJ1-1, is EAGVVQSPRYKIIEKKQPVAFWCNPISGHNTLYWYLQNLGQGPELLIRYENEEAVDDSQLPKDRFSAERLKGVDSTLKIQPAELGDSAVYLCASREGDGPAFFGQGTRLTVV.

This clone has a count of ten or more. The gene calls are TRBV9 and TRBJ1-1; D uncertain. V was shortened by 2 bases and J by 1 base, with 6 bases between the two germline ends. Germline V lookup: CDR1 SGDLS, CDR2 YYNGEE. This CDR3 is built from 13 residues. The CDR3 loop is CASSVNKNTEAFF. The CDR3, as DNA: TGTGCCAGCAGCGTCAACAAGAACACTGAAGCTTTCTTT. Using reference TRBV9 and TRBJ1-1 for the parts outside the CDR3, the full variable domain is DSGVTQTPKHLITATGQRVTLRCSPRSGDLSVYWYQQSLDQGLQFLIQYYNGEERAKGNILERFSAQQFPDLHSELNLSSLELGDSALYFCASSVNKNTEAFFGQGTRLTVV.